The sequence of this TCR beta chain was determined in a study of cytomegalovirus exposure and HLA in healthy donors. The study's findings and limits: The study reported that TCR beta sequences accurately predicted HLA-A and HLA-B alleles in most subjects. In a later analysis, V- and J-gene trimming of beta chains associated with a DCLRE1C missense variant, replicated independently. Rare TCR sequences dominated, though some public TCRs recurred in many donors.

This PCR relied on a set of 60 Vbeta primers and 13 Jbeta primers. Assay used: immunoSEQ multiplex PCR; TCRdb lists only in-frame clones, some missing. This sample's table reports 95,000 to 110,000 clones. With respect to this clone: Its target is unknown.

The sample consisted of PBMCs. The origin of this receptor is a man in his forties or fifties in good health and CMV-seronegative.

The CDR3 protein is CASSTRTGYEQYF. In DNA, the CDR3 is TGTGCCAGTAGTACCCGGACAGGGTACGAGCAGTACTTC. The chain uses TRBV19 and TRBJ2-7; 8 bases are a match to TRBD1. The CDR3 runs to 13 residues. V lost 4 bases, J lost 4 bases, and 3 bases stayed unmatched. CDR1 and CDR2 from the germline V gene are LNHDA and SQIVND (reference sequence).